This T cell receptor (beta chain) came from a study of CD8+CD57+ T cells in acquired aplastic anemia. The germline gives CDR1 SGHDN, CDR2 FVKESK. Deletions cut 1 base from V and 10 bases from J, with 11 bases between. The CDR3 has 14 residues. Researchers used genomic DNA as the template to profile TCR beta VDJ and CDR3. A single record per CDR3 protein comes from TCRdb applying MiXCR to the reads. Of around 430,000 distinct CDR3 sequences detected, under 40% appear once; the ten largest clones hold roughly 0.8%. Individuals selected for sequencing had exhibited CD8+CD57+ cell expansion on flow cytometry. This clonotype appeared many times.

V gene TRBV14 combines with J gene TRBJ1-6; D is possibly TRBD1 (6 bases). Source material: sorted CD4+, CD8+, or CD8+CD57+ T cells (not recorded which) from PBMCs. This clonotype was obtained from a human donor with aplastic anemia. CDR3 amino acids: CASSQVQGESPLHF. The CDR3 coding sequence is TGTGCCAGCAGCCAAGTACAGGGAGAATCACCCCTCCACTTT.